What follows describes a single TCR beta chain. Its antigen is not identified. TCRdb reanalysed the 5' RACE reads using MiXCR and keeps one entry per CDR3 protein. The repertoire holds a few hundred thousand distinct CDR3 sequences, roughly 15% seen once, with roughly 0.4% in the top ten. This record comes from a study of identical twins. Broader study findings: The models gave estimates that fell short of the out-of-frame TCR alpha sharing seen in monozygotic twins. Twin pairs' shared out-of-frame alpha sequences were enriched in low generation probability. Conclusions relied on cross-sectional statistical analysis, not following the same donors.

The germline V gene encodes CDR1 SGHVS and CDR2 FQNEAQ. V gave up 5 bases and J gave up 8 bases; unmatched junction bases: 5. The CDR3 loop spans 15 amino acids. This sample was shared with a second study, whose subject was yellow fever vaccine responses in identical twins.

The source is a woman aged 18-29 years in good health. The J gene is TRBJ2-1, the V gene TRBV7-8; TRBD2 matches 14 bases. Sequencing input: CD4+ T cells sorted from blood. In DNA, the CDR3 is TGTGCCAGCAGCGGACTAGCGGGAGGTATCGATGAGCAGTTCTTC. Its protein is CASSGLAGGIDEQFF.